These 13 T cell receptor beta chains came from one sample sequenced in a study of CD8 T cells in Susac syndrome. Random hexamers were used to reverse transcribe an amount of about 0.5 to 1 ug RNA. TCRdb reprocessed the immunoSEQ multiplex PCR reads with MiXCR, giving one entry per CDR3 protein. The sample lists some 140,000 distinct CDR3 sequences, around nine tenths occurring once. Sequences were obtained from CD8+ T cells from PBMCs. The receptors derive from a human donor with multiple sclerosis.

The chain has TRBV7-9 and TRBJ1-5, with D hard to call. The CDR3 extends over 17 amino acids. The V end lost 5 bases, the J end lost 3 bases, and 20 bases lay between the germline ends. Germline V gene sequence: CDR1 SEHNR, CDR2 FQNEAQ (reference sequence). CDR3 region: CASSRFEGPDNNQPQHF. CDR3 bases: TGTGCCAGCAGCCGCTTTGAAGGCCCGGATAACAATCAGCCCCAGCATTTT. The full variable domain, completed using reference TRBV7-9 and TRBJ1-5, is DTGVSQNPRHKITKRGQNVTFRCDPISEHNRLYWYRQTLGQGPEFLTYFQNEAQLEKSRLLSDRFSAERPKGSFSTLEIQRTEQGDSAMYLCASSRFEGPDNNQPQHFGDGTRLSIL.

V gene TRBV5-4 combines with J gene TRBJ1-2; no reliable D call. Trimming took 3 bases from V and 3 from J, leaving 9 bases between them. The germline V gene has CDR1 SGHNT and CDR2 YYREEE (reference sequence). This CDR3 region has 13 residues. CDR3 sequence: CASSWGAYYGYTF. CDR3 coding DNA: TGTGCCAGCAGCTGGGGAGCGTACTATGGCTACACCTTC.

The genes are TRBV4-1 and TRBJ1-1, with TRBD1 as a possible D gene (5 bases). Trimming removed 1 base at V and 0 bases at J, with 12 bases between. Germline V gene lookup returns CDR1 MGHRA and CDR2 YSYEKL. There are 16 residues in the CDR3. In DNA, the CDR3 is TGCGCCAGCAGCCAAGGGCTGTCAGGGCTGAACACTGAAGCTTTCTTT. Translation: CASSQGLSGLNTEAFF.

This chain joins TRBV4-2 and TRBJ1-5; D is perhaps TRBD1 (5 bases). Germline CDR1 LGHNA, CDR2 YNFKEQ. The V end was cut by 1 base, the J end by 4 bases, with 11 bases between. The CDR3 length is 15 residues. Written as DNA, the CDR3 is TGTGCCAGCAGCCAAGCGCCAGGGATTAATCAGCCCCAGCATTTT. Amino acids: CASSQAPGINQPQHF.

The CDR3 is CATSSGVGDTEAFF. CDR3 nucleotides: TGTGCCACCAGCAGCGGGGTCGGGGACACTGAAGCTTTCTTT. This chain uses TRBV15 with TRBJ1-1; D gene ambiguous. V was clipped by 3 bases and J by 3 bases, with 11 bases between them. CDR1 and CDR2 from the germline V gene are LNHNV and YYDKDF (reference sequence). This CDR3 has 14 residues.

The rearrangement links TRBV7-3 to TRBJ2-2; TRBD2 matches at 7 bases. After removal of 5 bases from V and 4 bases from J, the junction contained 7 bases not matched to a gene. The CDR3 is 15 residues long. Per the germline V gene, CDR1 is SGHTA and CDR2 is FQGTGA. The chain's CDR3 is CASSPRAGFTGELFF. As DNA, the CDR3 is TGTGCCAGCAGCCCCCGAGCGGGGTTCACCGGGGAGCTGTTTTTT.

V and J are TRBV29-1 and TRBJ2-1, with D possibly matching TRBD2 (6 bases). Trimming removed 3 bases from V and 8 bases from J, with 11 bases in between. CDR3 length: 12 amino acids. In germline, CDR1 is SQVTM, CDR2 ANQGSEA. The CDR3 region is CSVEEGYDEQFF. The CDR3 region has the DNA TGCAGCGTTGAGGAGGGGTACGATGAGCAGTTCTTC.

The CDR3 reads CAWADSAYNEQFF. The CDR3 DNA follows: TGTGCCTGGGCAGATTCCGCCTACAATGAGCAGTTCTTC. This chain uses TRBV30 with TRBJ2-1; D is unresolved. The V end lost 5 bases, the J end lost 2 bases, and 10 bases lay between the germline ends. The CDR3 contains 13 residues. The germline V gene has CDR1 GTSNPN and CDR2 SVGIG (reference sequence).

The chain has TRBV9 and TRBJ2-7; 7 bases are shared with TRBD2. The ends lost 0 bases at V and 2 bases at J; junction bases unmatched: 2. The CDR3 covers 14 residues. The germline V gene has CDR1 SGDLS and CDR2 YYNGEE. CDR3 DNA sequence: TGTGCCAGCAGCGTAGGCGGGAGCCCCTACGAGCAGTACTTC. The encoded protein is CASSVGGSPYEQYF.

The chain is built from TRBV24-1 and TRBJ2-1; the D is unclear. Germline V gene lookup returns CDR1 KGHDR and CDR2 SFDVKD. V was pared by 4 bases and J by 4 bases, with 7 bases between. This CDR3 is built from 13 residues. The CDR3 DNA is TGTGCCACCAGTGACTACCGATACAATGAGCAGTTCTTC. This sequence encodes CATSDYRYNEQFF.

This chain joins TRBV7-9 and TRBJ1-5; TRBD1 is a possible D gene (6 bases). Trimming removed 0 bases from V and 3 bases from J, with 9 bases in between. The germline gives CDR1 SEHNR, CDR2 FQNEAQ (reference sequence). The CDR3 runs 15 residues. The DNA for the CDR3 is TGTGCCAGCAGCTTAGCACAGGGATCCAATCAGCCCCAGCATTTT. The encoded protein is CASSLAQGSNQPQHF.

In this sample, this clonotype turned up once. The chain is built from TRBV7-9 and TRBJ2-1, with D perhaps matching TRBD2 (6 bases). The length of the CDR3 is 16 residues. The germline V and J ends were trimmed by 6 bases and 8 bases, with 23 bases remaining between them. Germline CDR1 SEHNR, CDR2 FQNEAQ (reference sequence). CDR3 DNA sequence: TGTGCCAGCAGTTCAAATGCGGGGAGTTCAGTCGATGAGCAGTTCTTC. It specifies CASSSNAGSSVDEQFF.

The chain recombines TRBV12-3 or TRBV12-4 with TRBJ1-2; D is perhaps TRBD1 (5 bases). Between the trimmed V and J ends, which lost 6 bases and 0 bases, there was a span of 14 bases. This CDR3 region has 15 residues. This CDR3 reads CASSPGLTANYGYTF. The CDR3 DNA sequence: TGTGCCAGCAGCCCCGGACTGACAGCTAACTATGGCTACACCTTC.